This note documents a single T cell receptor (beta chain) sequence. As yet, its antigen is unknown. The V and J ends lost 3 bases and 6 bases respectively, with 24 bases between them. Germline values: CDR1 SGHDT, CDR2 YYEEEE. This CDR3 has 18 residues. This entry comes from a study of cytomegalovirus exposure and HLA in healthy donors. General observations from the study: Presence/absence analyses rested on an assumption that sequencing depth was roughly uniform across donors.

The PCR contained 60 Vbeta and 13 Jbeta primers. Clones were read by immunoSEQ multiplex PCR, and TCRdb kept only the in-frame ones, dropping some. The data hold around 130,000 clones, with 75% to 85% observed a single time. The TCR comes from a man between 18 and 29 years old in good health and CMV-seronegative. The chain recombines TRBV5-6 with TRBJ1-4, with TRBD1 as a possible D gene (6 bases). The specimen was PBMCs. This CDR3 is CASSSTNNRAWRYEKLFF. The CDR3 coding sequence is TGTGCCAGCAGCTCGACCAACAACAGGGCGTGGAGGTATGAAAAACTGTTTTTT. Combining the CDR3 with reference TRBV5-6 and TRBJ1-4 gives the whole variable domain DAGVTQSPTHLIKTRGQQVTLRCSPKSGHDTVSWYQQALGQGPQFIFQYYEEEERQRGNFPDRFSGHQFPNYSSELNVNALLLGDSALYLCASSSTNNRAWRYEKLFFGSGTQLSVL.